The rows below give T cell receptor beta chains drawn from one sample of a study of blood T cell repertoires in COVID-19. Repertoires were generated with immunoSEQ multiplex PCR, while TCRdb's copy carries only in-frame clones and drops some. This sample has roughly 190,000 clones, with roughly 87% found just once. The sample consisted of peripheral blood. All receptors derive from a man in his 60s with active or convalescent COVID-19. The CDR3 runs from the conserved cysteine through the conserved F or W. A D gene is named only where the DNA matches it firmly.

j_call v_call d_call cdr3_aa
TRBJ2-5 TRBV15 NA CATSWRVRETQYF
TRBJ2-5 TRBV2 NA CASSGLTDTQYF
TRBJ2-7 TRBV3-1/TRBV3-2 TRBD1 CASSQGTGGMEQYF
TRBJ2-5 TRBV5-1 NA CATTGSSPQETQYF
TRBJ2-7 TRBV29-1 NA CSVGQNSYEQYF
TRBJ1-2 TRBV12-3/TRBV12-4 NA CASRITGERGYTF
TRBJ2-7 TRBV27 TRBD2 CASSRVGRARAYEQYF
TRBJ2-3 TRBV19 TRBD1 CASSQDRVADTQYF
TRBJ1-4 TRBV10-3 NA CATRGSGTNEKLFF
TRBJ1-3 TRBV11-2 TRBD1 CASSLRDRASGNTIYF
TRBJ1-2 TRBV18 TRBD1 CASSPQGARYGYTF
TRBJ2-5 TRBV6-5 TRBD2 CASSYGGGAETQYF
TRBJ1-1 TRBV10-1 NA CASSGGRVRDTEAFF
TRBJ2-7 TRBV25-1 NA CASSPSDSAYEQYF
TRBJ1-1 TRBV18 NA CASSPNSNTEAFF
TRBJ1-1 TRBV6-1 NA CASSEEDIQGLAFF
TRBJ2-5 TRBV7-3 TRBD2 CASSLRSGGAQETQYF
TRBJ2-3 TRBV7-9 TRBD1 CASSSSDRGRSDTQYF
TRBJ1-1 TRBV11-3 NA CASSSSVDSSEAFF
TRBJ2-7 TRBV5-1 TRBD1 CASTYGDSQAYEQYF
TRBJ2-6 TRBV12-5 TRBD1 CASLRTGKHVLTF
TRBJ2-5 TRBV5-1 NA CASSPGHIQETQYF
TRBJ2-1 TRBV11-1 NA CASSLDLGADEQFF
TRBJ2-2 TRBV10-3 TRBD1 CAIRSSTGVVNTGELFF
TRBJ1-3 TRBV6-5 NA CASSSVPGHGGAYF
TRBJ1-1 TRBV7-3 NA CASSLQANTEAFF
TRBJ1-6 TRBV5-1 TRBD1 CASSLAGTGLGSPLHF
TRBJ1-6 TRBV4-1 TRBD1 CASSQDSAGGNSPLHF
TRBJ1-6 TRBV21-1 NA CASSKQQGASYNSPLHF
TRBJ2-1 TRBV20-1 TRBD2 CSASALAGGRDEQFF
TRBJ2-1 TRBV18 TRBD1 CASSESRGQVGEQFF
TRBJ1-1 TRBV2 NA CASSRQTDGTEAFF
TRBJ1-4 TRBV5-1 TRBD1 CARGQSTNEKLFF
TRBJ2-1 TRBV27 NA CASRRRGTTSYNEQFF
TRBJ2-7 TRBV28 NA CASSFTGAASYEQYF
TRBJ2-3 TRBV19 NA CASQARPSTDTQYF
TRBJ2-7 TRBV6-5 NA CASSSPGTYEQYF
TRBJ2-4 TRBV7-2 NA CASSWAGAKNIQYF
TRBJ2-3 TRBV5-8 TRBD1 CASSVRQGASTDTQYF
TRBJ1-6 TRBV6-5 TRBD1 CASIQGQHYNSPLHF
TRBJ2-1 TRBV18 TRBD2 CASSGAGGPYNEQFF
TRBJ2-7 TRBV10-2 TRBD1 CASHDRGRYEQYF
TRBJ1-4 TRBV2 NA CASNSATNEKLFF
TRBJ2-7 TRBV3-1/TRBV3-2 TRBD2 CASSQRGGYEQYF
TRBJ2-3 TRBV9 TRBD1 CASSVANFDRGRRDTQYF
TRBJ1-2 TRBV11-2 NA CASSSRGWTVYF
TRBJ2-3 TRBV11-2 NA CASSRGTPTDTQYF
TRBJ2-3 TRBV5-1 TRBD2 CASSSGTSGGTDTQYF
TRBJ1-1 TRBV11-2 NA CASSLSPSVSAGEAFF
TRBJ2-3 TRBV7-9 NA CASSPGVRGGIGDTQYF
TRBJ2-5 TRBV6-5 TRBD2 CASRGGAGEEETQYF
TRBJ2-1 TRBV6-5 TRBD2 CASKPGTSGYNEQFF
TRBJ2-1 TRBV9 TRBD2 CASSVGRGGWNEQFF
TRBJ2-6 TRBV6-6 NA CASSLRSGGGGANVLTF
TRBJ2-7 TRBV5-1 NA CASSLVARGSYEQYF